This TCR beta chain was identified in a study of blood T cell repertoires in COVID-19. As for the study in general: PBMCs, B-cell-depleted T cells, or T cells were the source of the cDNA or gDNA that made up the material.

Germline assignment: CDR1 SGHRS and CDR2 YFSETQ. The CDR3 has 13 residues. Trimming took 1 base from V and 1 from J, leaving 5 bases between them. Only a few counts were recorded for this clone. Authors' analysis steps: Amplification of reference gene primers was used by the study to estimate nucleated cell counts. Method: immunoSEQ multiplex PCR; TCRdb's copy keeps in-frame clones and lacks some. Clonal size and the V and J genes are those of that table, whereas D and trimming came from the DNA. The profile covers some 50,000 clones, with 75% to 90% appearing a single time and 15% to 18% taken by the ten largest.

The sequence was collected from a human donor in a cohort sampled during active COVID-19. The donor label of this sample is uncertain. This rearrangement joins TRBV5-1 to TRBJ1-1; D remains ambiguous. The sample consisted of peripheral blood. The CDR3 DNA reads as TGCGCCAGCAGCTTGCAGGAGAACACTGAAGCTTTCTTT. Its protein is CASSLQENTEAFF.